The rows below give T cell receptor beta chains drawn from one sample of a study of OX40 agonist ivuxolimab in advanced cancers. This table comes from immunoSEQ multiplex PCR, and its TCRdb copy is limited to in-frame clones, with some not included. The top ten hold over 2% of the sample, which has roughly 73,000 clones, 80% to 85% seen once. The sequencing used CD4+ or CD8+ T cells sorted from blood, collected in a trial of the OX40 agonist ivuxolimab. The receptors were sampled from an adult with an advanced solid tumor such as melanoma, head and neck, liver or kidney cancer. Both conserved end residues are part of each CDR3.

J gene: TRBJ2-4; V gene: TRBV19; CDR3 protein: CASSTGLQRTQYF
J gene: TRBJ1-5; V gene: TRBV21-1; CDR3 protein: CASTGLNQPQHF
J gene: TRBJ2-5; V gene: TRBV7-9; CDR3 protein: CASSLSETQYF
J gene: TRBJ2-2; V gene: TRBV6-1; CDR3 protein: CASSAGQPNTGELFF
J gene: TRBJ2-2; V gene: TRBV4-2; CDR3 protein: CASEPTGAGVNTGELFF
J gene: TRBJ2-2; V gene: TRBV12-5; CDR3 protein: CASGLGLWGTGELFF
J gene: TRBJ2-3; V gene: TRBV5-1; CDR3 protein: CASSSLGGGTDTQYF
J gene: TRBJ2-6; V gene: TRBV11-2; CDR3 protein: CASSSTGANVLTF
J gene: TRBJ1-4; V gene: TRBV19; CDR3 protein: CASSYTGKKLFF
J gene: TRBJ1-2; V gene: TRBV2; CDR3 protein: CASSVGLGAGGYTF
J gene: TRBJ2-1; V gene: TRBV19; CDR3 protein: CASSMVGSSYNEQFF
J gene: TRBJ1-1; V gene: TRBV29-1; CDR3 protein: CSVAYIQNTEAFF
J gene: TRBJ2-5; V gene: TRBV10-3; CDR3 protein: CAISESSGGADRETQYF
J gene: .; V gene: TRBV5-1; CDR3 protein: CASSVTGVGIHEQYF
J gene: TRBJ2-5; V gene: TRBV7-8; CDR3 protein: CASSRGTRKEQETQYF
J gene: TRBJ2-3; V gene: TRBV7-3; CDR3 protein: CASSSLAGSTDTQYF
J gene: TRBJ1-1; V gene: TRBV7-3; CDR3 protein: CASSLSGTNTEAFF
J gene: TRBJ2-5; V gene: TRBV7-6; CDR3 protein: CASSELAGYGETQYF
J gene: TRBJ1-4; V gene: TRBV19; CDR3 protein: CASKRGNEKLFF
J gene: TRBJ2-7; V gene: TRBV28; CDR3 protein: CASSSHPRGPYEQYF
J gene: TRBJ1-2; V gene: TRBV7-2; CDR3 protein: CASSLDTDLGYGYTF
J gene: TRBJ2-5; V gene: TRBV7-9; CDR3 protein: CASGFSSGGETQYF
J gene: TRBJ2-7; V gene: TRBV19; CDR3 protein: CASGGTDRKQYF
J gene: TRBJ2-7; V gene: TRBV7-9; CDR3 protein: CASSPSGQGYEQYF
J gene: TRBJ2-3; V gene: TRBV7-3; CDR3 protein: CASSLGGADTQYF
J gene: TRBJ2-7; V gene: TRBV28; CDR3 protein: CASSWDRLYEQYF
J gene: TRBJ1-6; V gene: TRBV9; CDR3 protein: CASSPEDGGSPLHF
J gene: TRBJ2-4; V gene: TRBV2; CDR3 protein: CASKGTSGENIQYF
J gene: TRBJ2-1; V gene: TRBV7-6; CDR3 protein: CASGYKGGSHNEQFF
J gene: TRBJ1-2; V gene: TRBV21-1; CDR3 protein: CASPREGVGYTF
J gene: TRBJ2-5; V gene: TRBV29-1; CDR3 protein: CSVIPAGLPQTQYF
J gene: TRBJ1-5; V gene: TRBV28; CDR3 protein: CASSFIQDRGLGNQPQHF
J gene: TRBJ2-7; V gene: TRBV12-5; CDR3 protein: CASGFPTGPPGEQYF
J gene: TRBJ2-3; V gene: TRBV7-2; CDR3 protein: CASSLGNPTLTDTQYF
J gene: TRBJ2-1; V gene: TRBV7-9; CDR3 protein: CASSPSGRGNEQFF
J gene: TRBJ2-7; V gene: TRBV9; CDR3 protein: CASSVSQAGGEQYF
J gene: TRBJ2-7; V gene: TRBV28; CDR3 protein: CASSAWAPNSYEQYF
J gene: TRBJ2-1; V gene: TRBV6-6; CDR3 protein: CASSSVSNEQFF
J gene: TRBJ1-6; V gene: TRBV4-3; CDR3 protein: CASSQDRQSSYNSPLHF
J gene: TRBJ2-2; V gene: TRBV11-2; CDR3 protein: CASSLVSGETGELFF
J gene: TRBJ1-6; V gene: TRBV5-1; CDR3 protein: CASSPRQGDSPLHF
J gene: TRBJ2-7; V gene: TRBV7-9; CDR3 protein: CASSRDREAYEQYF
J gene: TRBJ1-1; V gene: TRBV10-1; CDR3 protein: CATSSTWNTEAFF
J gene: TRBJ1-6; V gene: TRBV9; CDR3 protein: CASSPGTGGYTDNSPLHF
J gene: TRBJ1-1; V gene: TRBV28; CDR3 protein: CASCGTGVTEAFF
J gene: TRBJ1-5; V gene: TRBV28; CDR3 protein: CAGGGQPQHF
J gene: TRBJ2-1; V gene: TRBV11-2; CDR3 protein: CASSWDRTRQFF
J gene: TRBJ1-6; V gene: TRBV28; CDR3 protein: CASGVPTGAHSPLHF
J gene: TRBJ2-3; V gene: TRBV7-2; CDR3 protein: CASSRDRSSTDTQYF
J gene: TRBJ2-5; V gene: TRBV27; CDR3 protein: CASTPRGQGRETQYF
J gene: TRBJ2-7; V gene: TRBV11-2; CDR3 protein: CASSLVVLGEQYF
J gene: TRBJ2-7; V gene: TRBV5-6; CDR3 protein: CASSYGPLDEQYF
J gene: TRBJ2-1; V gene: TRBV9; CDR3 protein: CASSAPGGREDEQFF
J gene: TRBJ2-2; V gene: TRBV11-2; CDR3 protein: CASSLERYTGELFF
J gene: TRBJ1-6; V gene: TRBV5-1; CDR3 protein: CASSLGPEGSGSPLHF
J gene: TRBJ1-2; V gene: TRBV4-3; CDR3 protein: CASAGQGVGGYTF
J gene: TRBJ2-7; V gene: TRBV7-8; CDR3 protein: CASSGGNRAYEQYF